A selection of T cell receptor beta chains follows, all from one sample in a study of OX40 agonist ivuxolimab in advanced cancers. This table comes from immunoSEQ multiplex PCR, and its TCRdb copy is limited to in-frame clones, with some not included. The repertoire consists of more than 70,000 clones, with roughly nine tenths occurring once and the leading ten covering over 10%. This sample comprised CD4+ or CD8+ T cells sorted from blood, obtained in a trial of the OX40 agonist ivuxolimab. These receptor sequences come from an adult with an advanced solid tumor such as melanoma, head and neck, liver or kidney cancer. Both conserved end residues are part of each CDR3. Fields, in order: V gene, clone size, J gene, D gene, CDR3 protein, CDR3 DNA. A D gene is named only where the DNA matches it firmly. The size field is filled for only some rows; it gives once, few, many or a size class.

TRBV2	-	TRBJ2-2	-	CASTYRDLGELFF	TGTGCCAGCACTTACAGGGATCTCGGGGAGCTGTTTTTT
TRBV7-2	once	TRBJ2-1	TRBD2	CASSLGGLEWVEQFF	TGTGCCAGCAGCTTAGGCGGACTAGAATGGGTTGAGCAGTTCTTC
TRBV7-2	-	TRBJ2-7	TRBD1	CASSWRTGEYEQYF	TGTGCCAGCAGCTGGCGGACAGGGGAGTACGAGCAGTACTTC
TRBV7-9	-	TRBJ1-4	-	CASSLRRATNEKLFF	TGTGCCAGCAGCTTACGGAGGGCAACTAATGAAAAACTGTTTTTT
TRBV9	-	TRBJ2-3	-	CASSVRGGARTDTQYF	TGTGCCAGCAGCGTGAGAGGCGGGGCCCGCACAGATACGCAGTATTTT
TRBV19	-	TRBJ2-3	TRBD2	CASTLDGLAGTQYF	TGTGCCAGTACCCTTGACGGACTAGCGGGTACGCAGTATTTT
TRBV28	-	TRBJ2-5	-	CASRPEMGDRATQYF	TGTGCCAGCAGACCGGAGATGGGGGATAGGGCGACCCAGTACTTC
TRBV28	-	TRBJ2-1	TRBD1	CASSVSNPGTGVYNEQFF	TGTGCCAGCAGTGTCAGCAACCCCGGGACAGGGGTCTACAATGAGCAGTTCTTC
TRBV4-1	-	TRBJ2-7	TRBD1	CASSHLRDRGNYEQYF	TGCGCCAGCAGCCATTTAAGGGACAGGGGGAACTACGAGCAGTACTTC
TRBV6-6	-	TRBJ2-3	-	CASSTGRTQYF	TGTGCCAGCAGCACGGGTCGTACGCAGTATTTT
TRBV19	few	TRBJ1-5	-	CASSIRGVHQPQHF	TGTGCCAGTAGTATTCGGGGGGTACATCAGCCCCAGCATTTT
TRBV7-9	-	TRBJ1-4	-	CASSLDRIRTNEKLFF	TGTGCCAGCAGCTTAGACAGAATCAGGACGAATGAAAAACTGTTTTTT
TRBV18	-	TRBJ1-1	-	CASSQNYGIPGTEAFF	TGTGCCAGCAGCCAAAACTACGGGATCCCGGGGACTGAAGCTTTCTTT
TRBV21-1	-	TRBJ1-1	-	CASRSDQDWVVTEAFF	TGTGCCAGCAGATCCGACCAAGACTGGGTCGTCACTGAAGCTTTCTTT
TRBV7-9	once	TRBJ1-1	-	CASSWTMNTEAFF	TGTGCCAGCAGCTGGACAATGAACACTGAAGCTTTCTTT
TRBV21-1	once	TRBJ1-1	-	CASSTIYRGNTEAFF	TGTGCCAGCAGCACCATTTACAGGGGGAACACTGAAGCTTTCTTT
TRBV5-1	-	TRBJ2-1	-	CASSLGLAYNEQFF	TGCGCCAGCAGCTTGGGCCTTGCTTACAATGAGCAGTTCTTC
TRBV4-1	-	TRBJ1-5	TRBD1	CASSHQGQGSNQPQHF	TGCGCCAGCAGCCACCAAGGACAGGGGAGCAATCAGCCCCAGCATTTT
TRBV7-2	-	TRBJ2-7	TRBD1	CASSQTGGIGYEQYF	TGTGCCAGCAGCCAGACAGGGGGAATCGGCTACGAGCAGTACTTC
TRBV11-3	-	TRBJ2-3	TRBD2	CASSLGGSADTQYF	TGTGCCAGCAGCTTAGGCGGGAGCGCAGATACGCAGTATTTT
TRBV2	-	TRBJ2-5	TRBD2	CASSDGRGAQETQYF	TGTGCCAGCAGTGATGGGCGGGGGGCCCAAGAGACCCAGTACTTC
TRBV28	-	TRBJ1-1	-	CATRQMTNTEAFF	TGTGCCACCCGACAGATGACGAACACTGAAGCTTTCTTT
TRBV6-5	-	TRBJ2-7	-	CASSPRAISYEQYF	TGTGCCAGCAGTCCCAGGGCCATCTCCTACGAGCAGTACTTC
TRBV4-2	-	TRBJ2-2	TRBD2	CASSQAIAGALITGELFF	TGTGCCAGCAGCCAAGCGATAGCGGGGGCCTTAATCACCGGGGAGCTGTTTTTT
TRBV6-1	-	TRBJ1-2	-	CASSLGVPYYGYTF	TGTGCCAGCAGTCTGGGGGTCCCTTACTATGGCTACACCTTC
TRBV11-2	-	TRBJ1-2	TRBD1	CASSLTGQGSGYTF	TGTGCCAGCAGCTTAACGGGACAGGGGTCCGGCTACACCTTC